The rows below give T cell receptor beta chains drawn from one sample of a study of blood T cell repertoires in COVID-19. The assay was immunoSEQ multiplex PCR, and TCRdb's table has in-frame clones only and misses some. Of about 40,000 clones in the sample, roughly 90% were seen once. Sequenced input: peripheral blood. The receptors derive from a man aged 45-60 years with active COVID-19. The conserved cysteine and the conserved F or W are not part of the CDR3 here. A D gene is named only where the DNA matches it firmly.

v_gene: TRBV30; j_gene: TRBJ2-7; d_gene: TRBD1; CDR3aa: AWSDGGQGDEQY
v_gene: TRBV5-1; j_gene: TRBJ2-2; d_gene: TRBD1; CDR3aa: ASSGTGQTTGELF
v_gene: TRBV19; j_gene: TRBJ2-1; d_gene: NA; CDR3aa: ASSMGWTPHNEQF
v_gene: TRBV5-1; j_gene: TRBJ2-1; d_gene: NA; CDR3aa: ASSLGLVMANEQF
v_gene: TRBV18; j_gene: TRBJ1-1; d_gene: NA; CDR3aa: ASSPPYPNTEAF
v_gene: TRBV6-5; j_gene: TRBJ2-1; d_gene: TRBD2; CDR3aa: ASSSLVKRDYNEQF
v_gene: TRBV11-3; j_gene: TRBJ2-7; d_gene: NA; CDR3aa: ASSLDEALSSYEQY
v_gene: TRBV7-2; j_gene: TRBJ1-1; d_gene: NA; CDR3aa: ASSITSVNTEAF
v_gene: TRBV27; j_gene: TRBJ1-1; d_gene: NA; CDR3aa: ASRRNWNTEAF
v_gene: TRBV30; j_gene: TRBJ1-1; d_gene: NA; CDR3aa: AWSGLPNTEAF
v_gene: TRBV12-5; j_gene: TRBJ2-2; d_gene: NA; CDR3aa: ASGLGRDTGELF
v_gene: TRBV6-6; j_gene: TRBJ1-5; d_gene: TRBD1; CDR3aa: ASSRNRGAGNQPQH